A single sample is the source of the 26 T cell receptor beta chains below, sequenced in a study of cytomegalovirus exposure and HLA in healthy donors. TCRdb's copy holds only in-frame clones and misses some; the assay was immunoSEQ multiplex PCR. The data show about 280,000 clones, around 89% seen once. Sequenced input: PBMCs. These receptors all come from a young woman in good health and CMV-seronegative.

The sample holds one count of this clone. The chain links TRBV18 to TRBJ2-4; D remains unclear. Between the trimmed V and J ends, which lost 1 base and 6 bases, there was a span of 10 bases. Germline V gene lookup returns CDR1 KGHSH and CDR2 LQKENI. The CDR3 is made up of 14 amino acids. The DNA for the CDR3 is TGTGCCAGCTCACCACAACCCGTCGGAAACATTCAGTACTTC. Translation gives CASSPQPVGNIQYF.

V and J are TRBV7-8 and TRBJ2-7, with TRBD2 matching 10 bases. The CDR3 covers 16 residues. With V trimmed by 4 bases and J by 4 bases, 10 bases remained unmatched. Looked up from germline, CDR1 is SGHVS and CDR2 is FQNEAQ. CDR3 sequence reads: CASSWELSSGSYEQYF. The CDR3 DNA reads as TGTGCCAGCAGCTGGGAGCTATCTAGCGGGAGTTACGAGCAGTACTTC.

V gene TRBV7-2 combines with J gene TRBJ1-1; D remains unclear. Germline values: CDR1 SGHTA, CDR2 FQGNSA. The CDR3 loop spans 14 amino acids. The V end was cut by 2 bases, the J end by 2 bases, with 9 bases between. In DNA, the CDR3 is TGTGCCAGCAGCTTAATTAGTGGTAACACTGAAGCTTTCTTT. Its translation is CASSLISGNTEAFF. Filled out from reference TRBV7-2 and TRBJ1-1, the complete variable domain reads GAGVSQSPSNKVTEKGKDVELRCDPISGHTALYWYRQSLGQGLEFLIYFQGNSAPDKSGLPSDRFSAERTGGSVSTLTIQRTQQEDSAVYLCASSLISGNTEAFFGQGTRLTVV.

The rearrangement links TRBV18 to TRBJ1-3, with TRBD1 as a possible D gene (6 bases). Germline loops: CDR1 KGHSH, CDR2 LQKENI. CDR3 length: 15 amino acids. Trimming pared 6 bases from V and 2 bases from J, leaving 14 bases between. DNA of the CDR3: TGTGCCAGCTCGTATCAACAGGGAACTGGAAACACCATATATTTT. Protein: CASSYQQGTGNTIYF.

The rearrangement uses TRBV7-8 and TRBJ2-1, with TRBD2 matching over 16 bases. CDR3 size: 19 residues. Germline loops: CDR1 SGHVS, CDR2 FQNEAQ. V gave up 2 bases and J gave up 1 base; unmatched junction bases: 5. The CDR3 DNA sequence: TGTGCCAGCAGCTTAAGGGGGACTAGCGGGAGGGATTCCTACAATGAGCAGTTCTTC. It codes for CASSLRGTSGRDSYNEQFF.

The chain recombines TRBV7-9 with TRBJ2-7; 9 bases agree with TRBD2. Germline V gene sequence: CDR1 SEHNR, CDR2 FQNEAQ (reference sequence). The CDR3 is 13 residues long. V lost 4 bases, J lost 5 bases, and 3 bases stayed unmatched. This CDR3 is CASSSRLADEQYF. CDR3 DNA sequence: TGTGCCAGCAGCTCGAGACTAGCGGACGAGCAGTACTTC.

The V call is TRBV6-1, the J call TRBJ1-4; D is unclear. This CDR3 has 23 residues. V shed 1 base and J shed 6 bases, with 36 bases lying between them. In germline, CDR1 is MNHNS, CDR2 SASEGT. The CDR3 loop reads CASSEGTVLFWRPAERVYEKLFF. In nucleotides, the CDR3 is TGTGCCAGCAGTGAAGGAACGGTGTTATTCTGGAGACCAGCGGAACGGGTTTATGAAAAACTGTTTTTT.

The chain combines TRBV12-5 with TRBJ2-1; TRBD2 matches at 8 bases. In germline, CDR1 is LGHNT, CDR2 FRNRAP. This CDR3 comprises 14 residues. The ends lost 5 bases at V and 7 bases at J; junction bases unmatched: 7. The CDR3 DNA sequence: TGTGCTAGTGGTCCGCGGACTAGCAGGAATGAGCAGTTCTTC. Translating it yields CASGPRTSRNEQFF.

This chain connects TRBV5-4 to TRBJ2-7, with 11 positions matching TRBD2. After removal of 3 bases from V and 3 bases from J, the junction contained 5 bases not matched to a gene. Germline V gene sequence: CDR1 SGHNT, CDR2 YYREEE (reference sequence). The CDR3 totals 15 residues. CDR3 DNA sequence: TGTGCCAGCAGCTCCATAGCGGGAGGGGTCTACGAGCAGTACTTC. Protein: CASSSIAGGVYEQYF.

The chain employs TRBV5-5 and TRBJ2-1; 9 bases fit TRBD2. The CDR3 is made up of 17 amino acids. The germline V gene encodes CDR1 SGHKS and CDR2 YYEKEE (reference sequence). The V segment lost 1 base and the J segment 9 bases; nucleotides outside the gene matches: 14. CDR3 sequence reads: CASSLLQLSGSLVEQFF. CDR3 coding DNA: TGTGCCAGCAGCTTGTTGCAGCTTAGCGGGAGCCTAGTTGAGCAGTTCTTC.

V and J are TRBV6-6 and TRBJ1-5, with 9 bases identical to TRBD1. CDR3 length: 15 residues. The V segment lost 7 bases and the J segment 7 bases; nucleotides outside the gene matches: 11. Germline V CDR1 and CDR2: MNHNY, SVGAGI (reference sequence). CDR3 sequence (DNA): TGTGCCAGCAAAGCCGAACAGGGGGCATGGCAGCCCCAGCATTTT. Amino acids: CASKAEQGAWQPQHF.

The chain has TRBV9 and TRBJ2-5, with TRBD1 matching over 10 bases. Per germline, CDR1 SGDLS and CDR2 YYNGEE. CDR3 size: 14 residues. V was pared by 4 bases and J by 3 bases, with 3 bases of the junction left unmatched. The CDR3 loop is CASSTGTGEETQYF. The DNA for the CDR3 is TGTGCCAGCAGCACCGGGACAGGGGAAGAGACCCAGTACTTC.

This clone was detected only once. This chain links TRBV7-3 with TRBJ2-1; D is uncertain. V dropped 4 bases and J dropped 0 bases, with 10 bases sitting between them. CDR3 size: 15 residues. CDR1 SGHTA and CDR2 FQGTGA come from the germline V gene. CDR3 sequence: CASSSDRGSYNEQFF. The CDR3 DNA reads as TGTGCCAGCAGCTCCGACCGAGGCTCCTACAATGAGCAGTTCTTC.

V and J are TRBV15 and TRBJ2-1; TRBD2 matches at 7 bases. CDR1 is LNHNV and CDR2 is YYDKDF in the germline V gene (reference sequence). There are 16 residues in the CDR3. J lost 5 bases, V lost 1 base, and 8 bases had no gene match. The CDR3 region has the DNA TGTGCCACCAGCAGAGGGGGCGGGAGTGGGAACAATGAGCAGTTCTTC. It specifies CATSRGGGSGNNEQFF.

This sequence joins TRBV27 and TRBJ1-2, with D possibly being TRBD1 (5 bases). Germline values: CDR1 MNHEY, CDR2 SMNVEV (reference sequence). The CDR3 sequence is 14 residues long. V shed 2 bases and J shed 4 bases, with 11 bases lying between them. The CDR3 loop is CASSLGWQGYGYTF. CDR3 nucleotides: TGTGCCAGCAGTTTAGGGTGGCAGGGCTATGGCTACACCTTC.

The rearrangement uses TRBV5-4 and TRBJ2-2; TRBD1 aligns across 9 bases. Per the germline V gene, CDR1 is SGHNT and CDR2 is YYREEE (reference sequence). The CDR3 length is 16 residues. Losses at the gene ends were 4 bases for V and 4 bases for J; bases not matched to a gene: 8. This chain's CDR3 is CASSPPGQGPTGELFF. The CDR3 nucleotides are TGTGCCAGCAGCCCACCGGGACAGGGACCCACCGGGGAGCTGTTTTTT.

The chain couples TRBV28 to TRBJ2-3; 7 nucleotides match TRBD1. Germline loops: CDR1 MDHEN, CDR2 SYDVKM. The CDR3 length is 12 residues. CDR3 amino acids: CAVQGSTDTQYF. The CDR3 nucleotides read TGTGCGGTACAGGGGTCCACAGATACGCAGTATTTT.

This clone was recorded a few times. The rearrangement links TRBV11-2 to TRBJ1-4; D unresolved. Germline CDR1 is SGHAT and CDR2 is FQNNGV. V was clipped by 3 bases and J by 2 bases, with 7 bases between them. CDR3 length: 14 amino acids. The CDR3 here is CASSFGLTNEKLFF. In DNA form, the CDR3 reads TGTGCCAGCAGCTTTGGGCTTACTAATGAAAAACTGTTTTTT.

V is TRBV28 and J is TRBJ1-2, with TRBD1 as a possible D gene (5 bases). Trimming shortened V by 2 bases and J by 2 bases, and 18 bases separated the two germline ends. From germline, CDR1 is MDHEN and CDR2 SYDVKM. The CDR3 has 17 residues. The CDR3, as DNA: TGTGCCAGCAGTTTAGGGGCCTTCAAGGGGAAAAACTATGGCTACACCTTC. Amino acids: CASSLGAFKGKNYGYTF.

The sample holds a few counts of this clone. This sequence joins TRBV9 and TRBJ2-7, with D possibly being TRBD2 (5 bases). The V gene lost 3 bases and the J gene lost 5 bases, with 12 bases spanning the gap. There are 13 residues in the CDR3. Germline loops: CDR1 SGDLS, CDR2 YYNGEE. The CDR3 loop reads CASSAEVLNEQYF. CDR3 in DNA: TGTGCCAGCAGCGCGGAGGTCCTCAACGAGCAGTACTTC.

V and J are TRBV7-8 and TRBJ2-7; TRBD1 might be the D (5 bases). V lost 5 bases to trimming and J lost 0 bases, with 11 bases between them. Germline V gives CDR1 SGHVS, CDR2 FQNEAQ. The CDR3 runs to 14 residues. CDR3 bases: TGTGCCAGCAGCCGCGACAGCTTCTCCTACGAGCAGTACTTC. Translating gives CASSRDSFSYEQYF.

The CDR3 region is CAWSVMKSNSYEQYF. The CDR3 DNA reads TGTGCCTGGAGTGTAATGAAGAGTAATTCCTACGAGCAGTACTTC. The chain recombines TRBV30 with TRBJ2-7; the D is unclear. The CDR3 totals 15 residues. V dropped 0 bases and J dropped 1 base, with 13 bases sitting between them. Germline CDR1 GTSNPN, CDR2 SVGIG (reference sequence). The entire variable domain, with the rest obtained from reference TRBV30 and TRBJ2-7, is as follows: SQTIHQWPATLVQPVGSPLSLECTVEGTSNPNLYWYRQAAGRGLQLLFYSVGIGQISSEVPQNLSASRPQDRQFILSSKKLLLSDSGFYLCAWSVMKSNSYEQYFGPGTRLTVT.

This clone has just one count. The V gene is TRBV28, the J gene TRBJ1-2, with 7 bases identical to TRBD1. The CDR3 extends over 16 amino acids. Germline-derived CDR1 and CDR2 are MDHEN and SYDVKM. With V trimmed by 9 bases and J by 4 bases, 17 bases remained unmatched. The CDR3, as DNA: TGTGCCAGTACTCCTAGCCCCGCGGGACAGTTCTATGGCTACACCTTC. This encodes CASTPSPAGQFYGYTF.

The chain couples TRBV6-1 to TRBJ2-3, with D uncertain. V lost 2 bases and J 1 base, leaving 19 bases between the germline ends. Germline CDR1 and CDR2: MNHNS and SASEGT. There are 18 residues in the CDR3. The CDR3 nucleotides are TGTGCCAGCAGTGAACATTTATATACCGAACAGCGCACAGATACGCAGTATTTT. It is translated as CASSEHLYTEQRTDTQYF.

This clone came up a few times. The chain has TRBV7-9 and TRBJ2-5; the D gene is possibly TRBD1 (6 bases). CDR3 length: 14 residues. The germline V and J ends were trimmed by 6 bases and 5 bases, with 16 bases remaining between them. In germline, CDR1 is SEHNR, CDR2 FQNEAQ (reference sequence). This CDR3 is CASSYQGNEETQYF. The DNA for the CDR3 is TGTGCCAGCAGTTATCAGGGGAATGAGGAGACCCAGTACTTC. The full variable domain, with the rest looked up from reference TRBV7-9 and TRBJ2-5, is DTGVSQNPRHKITKRGQNVTFRCDPISEHNRLYWYRQTLGQGPEFLTYFQNEAQLEKSRLLSDRFSAERPKGSFSTLEIQRTEQGDSAMYLCASSYQGNEETQYFGPGTRLLVL.

The J gene is TRBJ2-1, the V gene TRBV6-6, with TRBD2 matching 9 bases. The CDR3 is 16 amino acids. The germline V gene has CDR1 MNHNY and CDR2 SVGAGI (reference sequence). V shed 0 bases, J shed 8 bases, and the junction held 8 bases outside the gene matches. The CDR3 bases are TGTGCCAGCAGTTACTCCCCAGCGGGAGGTTCCTATGAGCAGTTCTTC. The encoded protein is CASSYSPAGGSYEQFF.